This TCR beta chain comes out of a study of blood T cells in healthy people across ages. CDR1 and CDR2 from the germline V gene are MDHEN and SYDVKM. V shed 6 bases and J 11 bases; nucleotides not matched to a gene: 7. This CDR3 has 12 residues. A few counts support this clonotype. Its antigen remains unidentified. Study results and limitations: Long-lived and aged donors differed, with more naive CD4+ cells and higher diversity in the long-lived. Older age went with lower TCR beta diversity per million T cells, in a roughly linear way.

A second PCR, run for roughly 7 to 12 cycles, used a sample-barcoded 5' primer plus a J-beta primer mix. Each TCR beta cDNA got a 12-nucleotide random molecular identifier. TCRdb passed the 5' RACE reads through MiXCR, listing each CDR3 protein once. The top ten clones hold about 3% of a sample with about 780,000 distinct CDR3 sequences, 25% to 30% of them seen once. These data were also filed under a second study, of T cells of mothers and their children. That work states: The donors comprised roughly 6 children and their three healthy Caucasian mothers.

The sample was blood. The sequence was collected from a boy aged 5-17 years in good health. The chain joins TRBV28 to TRBJ2-5; 9 nucleotides align to TRBD1. CDR3 sequence (DNA): TGTGCCAGCAGGACAGGGGGGGGTGAGCAGTACTTC. Protein: CASRTGGGEQYF.